The rows below give T cell receptor beta chains drawn from one sample of a study of blood T cell repertoires in COVID-19. Profiled with immunoSEQ multiplex PCR; TCRdb holds only in-frame clones, not every one. The sample includes about 360,000 clones, around nine tenths seen only once; the top ten take about 7.1%. Input material: peripheral blood. The receptors were sampled from an older woman with COVID-19, enrolled during active disease. The CDR3 runs from the conserved cysteine through the conserved F or W. D genes are given only for firm matches. Size is stated for part of the rows, as once, few or many counts, or as a class when the clone is expanded.

D gene,clone size,J gene,V gene,CDR3 protein,CDR3 DNA
TRBD2,.,TRBJ2-3,TRBV19,CASSESGGHTDTQYF,TGTGCCAGTAGTGAAAGCGGGGGACACACAGATACGCAGTATTTT
.,once,TRBJ2-5,TRBV24-1,CATSDSRGSEETQYF,TGTGCCACCAGTGATTCCAGGGGCTCGGAAGAGACCCAGTACTTC
TRBD1,.,TRBJ1-2,TRBV19,CASLGDRGSRIYTF,TGTGCCTCCTTGGGTGACAGGGGCTCCCGGATCTACACCTTC
.,.,TRBJ2-1,TRBV2,CASRAEASEQFF,TGTGCCAGCAGAGCTGAGGCCTCTGAGCAGTTCTTC
TRBD1,.,TRBJ2-2,TRBV29-1,CSVECPLRKDRLNNTGELFF,TGCAGCGTTGAATGCCCCCTCCGTAAGGACAGGCTCAACAACACCGGGGAGCTGTTTTTT
TRBD1,.,TRBJ1-2,TRBV7-2,CASSQGTGSNYGYTF,TGTGCCAGCAGCCAGGGGACAGGGTCTAACTATGGCTACACCTTC
TRBD1,.,TRBJ2-5,TRBV23-1,CASSQTTRQGQETQYF,TGCGCCAGCAGTCAAACTACCCGACAGGGCCAAGAGACCCAGTACTTC
TRBD1,.,TRBJ1-2,TRBV5-1,CASSLGTGGGHGYTF,TGCGCCAGCAGCTTAGGGACAGGTGGAGGGCATGGCTACACCTTC
TRBD1,.,TRBJ1-1,TRBV11-3,CASSYWTGSTEAFF,TGTGCCAGCAGCTACTGGACAGGGAGCACTGAAGCTTTCTTT
.,.,TRBJ1-6,TRBV5-8,CASSGVRGPGSLGSPLHF,TGTGCCAGCAGCGGGGTCCGAGGACCGGGATCCCTGGGTTCACCCCTCCACTTT
TRBD1,few,TRBJ1-2,TRBV5-1,CASSLATGEGYTF,TGCGCCAGCAGCCTAGCAACAGGGGAGGGCTACACCTTC
.,.,TRBJ2-5,TRBV19,CASARDKQETQYF,TGTGCCAGCGCGAGGGACAAGCAAGAGACCCAGTACTTC
TRBD2,.,TRBJ2-2,TRBV4-2,CASSASGGRNTGELFF,TGTGCCAGCAGCGCAAGCGGGGGGCGGAACACCGGGGAGCTGTTTTTT
.,.,TRBJ2-3,TRBV7-3,CASRPRRGPTDTQYF,TGTGCCAGCAGACCAAGGCGGGGCCCCACAGATACGCAGTATTTT
.,.,TRBJ2-5,TRBV5-1,CASSFSGEETQYF,TGCGCCAGCAGTTTTTCAGGGGAAGAGACCCAGTACTTC
.,.,TRBJ1-1,TRBV5-1,CASSPQNRDTEAFF,TGCGCCAGCAGCCCGCAGAACAGGGACACTGAAGCTTTCTTT
.,many,TRBJ1-6,TRBV19,CASTLGQRNSPLHF,TGTGCCAGTACCCTAGGACAGCGTAATTCACCCCTCCACTTT
.,.,TRBJ2-7,TRBV2,CASKLDRRVSEQYF,TGTGCCAGCAAGCTCGATAGGCGGGTTTCCGAGCAGTACTTC
TRBD2,.,TRBJ2-1,TRBV10-3,CAISGLAGDNEQFF,TGTGCCATCAGTGGGCTAGCGGGGGACAATGAGCAGTTCTTC
TRBD1,.,TRBJ2-1,TRBV6-6,CASRDRPDNEQFF,TGTGCCAGCCGGGACAGGCCCGACAATGAGCAGTTCTTC
.,.,TRBJ1-4,TRBV21-1,CASSPHPVSNEKLFF,TGTGCCAGCAGCCCCCACCCGGTGTCTAATGAAAAACTGTTTTTT
.,.,TRBJ2-6,TRBV6-1,CASSELGAPSGANVLTF,TGTGCCAGCAGTGAATTGGGGGCGCCATCCGGGGCCAACGTCCTGACTTTC
.,.,TRBJ1-6,TRBV19,CASLGFTGSDGSPLHF,TGTGCCAGCCTTGGGTTCACAGGGTCGGACGGTTCACCCCTCCACTTT
TRBD1,once,TRBJ1-2,TRBV6-5,CATRQGPDYGYTF,TGTGCCACCCGACAGGGCCCTGACTATGGCTACACCTTC
.,.,TRBJ1-2,TRBV6-5,CASSPAGTNYGYTF,TGTGCCAGCAGTCCCGCAGGGACTAACTATGGCTACACCTTC
.,.,TRBJ2-2,TRBV19,CASSTTGNTGELFF,TGTGCCAGTAGTACGACAGGGAACACCGGGGAGCTGTTTTTT
.,.,TRBJ2-7,TRBV6-4,CASSRTPSSYEQYF,TGTGCCAGCAGTAGGACACCTAGCTCCTACGAGCAGTACTTC
.,.,TRBJ2-5,TRBV7-3,CASSPGGRGETQYF,TGTGCCAGCAGCCCCGGGGGGCGAGGAGAGACCCAGTACTTC
TRBD1,.,TRBJ2-2,TRBV5-1,CASSPGTANTGELFF,TGCGCCAGCAGCCCCGGGACAGCGAACACCGGGGAGCTGTTTTTT
.,few,TRBJ1-1,TRBV4-1,CASSQEGGTEAFF,TGCGCCAGCAGCCAGGAAGGGGGTACTGAAGCTTTCTTT
.,.,TRBJ2-3,TRBV6-1,CASSDQTDTQYF,TGTGCCAGCAGTGACCAGACAGATACGCAGTATTTT
TRBD1,.,TRBJ1-2,TRBV20-1,CSGGQGKKTF,TGCAGTGGAGGACAGGGGAAGAAGACCTTC
.,.,TRBJ2-5,TRBV18,CASSPYGEETQYF,TGTGCCAGCTCACCCTACGGGGAAGAGACCCAGTACTTC
TRBD1,once,TRBJ2-5,TRBV19,CASSTTGRETQYF,TGTGCCAGTAGTACGACAGGGAGAGAGACCCAGTACTTC
.,.,TRBJ1-5,TRBV18,CASSPGADQPQHF,TGTGCCAGCTCACCGGGGGCGGATCAGCCCCAGCATTTT
.,.,TRBJ2-1,TRBV10-2,CASREMTNNEQFF,TGCGCCAGCAGGGAAATGACTAACAATGAGCAGTTCTTC
TRBD1,.,TRBJ1-2,TRBV7-9,CASSRPSGQANYGYTF,TGTGCCAGCAGCCGCCCTTCCGGACAGGCTAACTATGGCTACACCTTC
.,.,TRBJ2-2,TRBV5-1,CASSSLGMGGELFF,TGCGCCAGCAGCTCCCTAGGAATGGGCGGGGAGCTGTTTTTT
TRBD1,.,TRBJ1-2,TRBV30,CACPGTGIGGGTSNYGYTF,TGTGCCTGCCCCGGGACAGGGATCGGCGGAGGCACTTCTAACTATGGCTACACCTTC
.,.,TRBJ1-4,TRBV7-9,CASSMTGSTNEKLFF,TGTGCCAGCAGCATGACAGGATCAACTAATGAAAAACTGTTTTTT
.,once,TRBJ2-2,TRBV18,CASSPWAQNTGELFF,TGTGCCAGCTCACCATGGGCACAGAACACCGGGGAGCTGTTTTTT
TRBD2,once,TRBJ2-3,TRBV9,CASSAAGGAADTQYF,TGTGCCAGCAGCGCCGCCGGGGGGGCTGCAGATACGCAGTATTTT